The 20 T cell receptor beta chains below come from one sample, sequenced in a study of early stage breast cancer tumors. Repertoires were generated with immunoSEQ multiplex PCR, while TCRdb's copy carries only in-frame clones and drops some. This table holds 45,000 to 60,000 clones, around 83% found once. The sequenced sample consisted of blood. The receptors here all came from a person between 45 and 65 years old with breast cancer.

CDR3 DNA: TGTGCCAGCAGCCCCCCATCGAACACTGAAGCTTTCTTT. Translation gives CASSPPSNTEAFF. The chain joins TRBV7-2 to TRBJ1-1; D is unclear. CDR1 SGHTA and CDR2 FQGNSA come from the germline V gene. The V end was cut by 5 bases, the J end by 1 base, with 8 bases between. The CDR3 is 13 amino acids.

The DNA for the CDR3 is TGTGCCAGCAGTTCTCTCGTGTTTAATCAGCCCCAGCATTTT. Its protein product is CASSSLVFNQPQHF. The chain has TRBV11-2 and TRBJ1-5, with unresolved D. Germline V gives CDR1 SGHAT, CDR2 FQNNGV. This CDR3 spans 14 amino acids. Trimming removed 6 bases from V and 4 bases from J, with 13 bases in between.

This chain joins TRBV4-3 and TRBJ2-3; unclear D gene. The CDR3 is made up of 17 amino acids. The V end was cut by 0 bases, the J end by 3 bases, with 16 bases between. The germline CDR1 and CDR2 sequences are LGHNA and YSLEER. The CDR3 reads CASSQDGSPPGTDTQYF. CDR3 coding DNA: TGCGCCAGCAGCCAAGACGGCAGCCCGCCGGGTACAGATACGCAGTATTTT.

This chain joins TRBV5-6 and TRBJ2-1; D might be TRBD1 or TRBD2, each matching 6 bases. The CDR3 runs to 13 residues. Per germline, CDR1 SGHDT and CDR2 YYEEEE. The V and J ends lost 0 bases and 7 bases respectively, with 8 bases between them. The CDR3 nucleotides are TGTGCCAGCAGCTTGGGGGGGGCGAATGAGCAGTTCTTC. This gives the protein CASSLGGANEQFF.

CDR3 bases: TGTGCCAGCAGCCAGTCTGGACAGACGAATGAAAAACTGTTTTTT. Its translation: CASSQSGQTNEKLFF. This chain connects TRBV4-2 to TRBJ1-4, with a weak D call TRBD1 (6 bases). V was clipped by 3 bases and J by 5 bases, with 13 bases between them. This CDR3 has 15 residues. Germline V gene data show CDR1 as LGHNA and CDR2 as YNFKEQ.

The chain has TRBV7-2 and TRBJ2-3; tentative D call: TRBD2 (6 bases). Germline lookup yields CDR1 SGHTA and CDR2 FQGNSA. This CDR3 has 15 residues. Trimming took off 2 bases at V and 5 bases at J, with 14 bases between the two ends. The CDR3 coding sequence is TGTGCCAGCAGCTTAATTTCTAGCGAGATAGATACGCAGTATTTT. Protein: CASSLISSEIDTQYF. The full variable domain, completed using reference TRBV7-2 and TRBJ2-3, is GAGVSQSPSNKVTEKGKDVELRCDPISGHTALYWYRQSLGQGLEFLIYFQGNSAPDKSGLPSDRFSAERTGGSVSTLTIQRTQQEDSAVYLCASSLISSEIDTQYFGPGTRLTVL.

As concerns this clone: Other DNA sequences from this sample encode an identical CDR3 as well. The chain uses TRBV7-2 and TRBJ1-2, with unresolved D. V was trimmed by 1 base and J by 2 bases, leaving 5 bases between them. The CDR3 has 13 residues. Germline CDR1 and CDR2: SGHTA and FQGNSA. The chain's CDR3 is CASSLDSNYGYTF. The CDR3, as DNA: TGTGCCAGCAGCTTAGACAGCAACTATGGCTACACCTTC.

The chain has TRBV10-3 and TRBJ2-7; TRBD1 or TRBD2 may be the D gene (5 bases each). Germline assignment: CDR1 ENHRY and CDR2 SYGVKD. The CDR3 is 14 residues long. V was cut by 9 bases and J by 2 bases, with 17 bases left in between. The CDR3: CAIRVGVTAYEQYF. In DNA, the CDR3 is TGTGCCATTCGGGTGGGGGTTACTGCCTACGAGCAGTACTTC.

The chain combines TRBV5-1 with TRBJ2-3, with D possibly matching TRBD2 (5 bases). This CDR3 region has 16 residues. V gave up 0 bases and J gave up 2 bases, with 13 bases separating them. In germline, CDR1 is SGHRS, CDR2 YFSETQ. The CDR3 region has the DNA TGCGCCAGCAGCTTGGACAGTGGGAGCTCCACAGATACGCAGTATTTT. Its translation: CASSLDSGSSTDTQYF.

This clone was seen just once. The V call is TRBV2, the J call TRBJ1-3, with no clear D. CDR3 length equals 22 residues. V was clipped by 3 bases and J by 0 bases, with 30 bases between them. Germline V gene lookup returns CDR1 SNHLY and CDR2 FYNNEI. CDR3 region: CASSDPLTGTPSDLLSGNTIYF. The CDR3 coding sequence is TGTGCCAGCAGTGATCCTCTGACCGGCACCCCTTCCGACTTGCTCTCTGGAAACACCATATATTTT. The variable domain in full, completed from reference TRBV2 and TRBJ1-3, reads EPEVTQTPSHQVTQMGQEVILRCVPISNHLYFYWYRQILGQKVEFLVSFYNNEISEKSEIFDDQFSVERPDGSNFTLKIRSTKLEDSAMYFCASSDPLTGTPSDLLSGNTIYFGEGSWLTVV.

V is TRBV7-9 and J is TRBJ2-7; possible D gene TRBD1, 6 bases. V gave up 5 bases and J gave up 2 bases, with 10 bases separating them. The CDR3 consists of 13 residues. Germline CDR1 and CDR2: SEHNR and FQNEAQ (reference sequence). Here the CDR3 reads CASSPRDTYEQYF. DNA for the CDR3: TGTGCCAGCAGCCCCCGGGACACCTACGAGCAGTACTTC.

V gene TRBV6-5 combines with J gene TRBJ2-7, with 9 nucleotides matching TRBD1. After removal of 5 bases from V and 1 base from J, the junction contained 3 bases not matched to a gene. This CDR3 region has 14 residues. Germline CDR1 and CDR2: MNHEY and SVGAGI. CDR3 DNA sequence: TGTGCCAGCAGTCCGGGACAGGGATCCTACGAGCAGTACTTC. Encoded protein: CASSPGQGSYEQYF.

The genes are TRBV2 and TRBJ1-1; D gene uncertain. Germline V gene lookup returns CDR1 SNHLY and CDR2 FYNNEI. Trimming took off 8 bases at V and 2 bases at J, with 12 bases between the two ends. The CDR3 has 13 residues. The CDR3 reads CASHGETNTEAFF. The CDR3 nucleotides are TGTGCCAGCCATGGGGAAACCAACACTGAAGCTTTCTTT.

The chain combines TRBV18 with TRBJ2-5; D not certain. Per germline, CDR1 KGHSH and CDR2 LQKENI. Trimming took 3 bases from V and 0 from J, leaving 8 bases between them. The CDR3 extends over 14 amino acids. CDR3 amino acids: CASSPHIDQETQYF. The CDR3 nucleotides are TGTGCCAGCTCACCCCATATAGACCAAGAGACCCAGTACTTC.

This chain links TRBV15 with TRBJ1-4; 7 positions agree with TRBD1. CDR1 is LNHNV and CDR2 is YYDKDF in the germline V gene (reference sequence). CDR3 length: 18 amino acids. V shed 5 bases and J 11 bases; nucleotides not matched to a gene: 23. The chain's CDR3 is CATSARLHTGVFSNKLFF. The CDR3 DNA reads as TGTGCCACCAGCGCCAGACTTCATACAGGGGTTTTCTCCAACAAACTGTTTTTT.

The CDR3 DNA reads as TGTGCCAGCAGTTCGACTAGCGGGAGCTACGAGCAGTACTTC. Translated: CASSSTSGSYEQYF. The gene calls are TRBV5-4 and TRBJ2-7; 12 nucleotides agree with TRBD2. Germline CDR1 reads SGHNT; CDR2 reads YYREEE (reference sequence). The J segment lost 3 bases and the V segment lost 5 bases, leaving 3 bases of the junction unmatched. The CDR3 sequence is 14 residues long.

V and J are TRBV19 and TRBJ2-5, with D perhaps being TRBD1 or TRBD2 (6 bases each). This CDR3 is built from 14 residues. Per germline, CDR1 LNHDA and CDR2 SQIVND (reference sequence). Trimming took 3 bases from V and 4 from J, leaving 12 bases between them. CDR3 nucleotide sequence: TGTGCCAGTAGTATTATGGGGGGCCGAGAGACCCAGTACTTC. Encoded protein: CASSIMGGRETQYF.

This clone was observed a handful of times. The chain recombines TRBV5-1 with TRBJ1-4; the match to TRBD1 covers 8 bases. Germline V gene lookup returns CDR1 SGHRS and CDR2 YFSETQ. Germline trimming cut 2 bases from V and 8 bases from J; bases unmatched to any gene: 5. The CDR3 has 14 residues. The CDR3 DNA reads as TGCGCCAGCAGCTTAGGACAGGGTGGAGAAAAACTGTTTTTT. Translated, it gives CASSLGQGGEKLFF.

This clone appeared a single time. The chain combines TRBV28 with TRBJ2-1; 7 positions match TRBD2. Germline V lookup: CDR1 MDHEN, CDR2 SYDVKM. With 4 bases clipped from V and 8 bases from J, the junction kept 8 bases outside the gene matches. The CDR3 spans 14 residues. DNA of the CDR3: TGTGCCAGCAGTTCCCACGGGGGGTCTGATGAGCAGTTCTTC. Translation gives CASSSHGGSDEQFF.

The V gene is TRBV9, the J gene TRBJ2-5; D remains unclear. Trimming stripped 4 bases from V and 5 bases from J, with 12 bases between. Germline V CDR1 and CDR2: SGDLS, YYNGEE. This CDR3 comprises 13 residues. CDR3 nucleotide sequence: TGTGCCAGCAGCCCCCGAGCCAGGGAGACCCAGTACTTC. Amino acid sequence: CASSPRARETQYF.